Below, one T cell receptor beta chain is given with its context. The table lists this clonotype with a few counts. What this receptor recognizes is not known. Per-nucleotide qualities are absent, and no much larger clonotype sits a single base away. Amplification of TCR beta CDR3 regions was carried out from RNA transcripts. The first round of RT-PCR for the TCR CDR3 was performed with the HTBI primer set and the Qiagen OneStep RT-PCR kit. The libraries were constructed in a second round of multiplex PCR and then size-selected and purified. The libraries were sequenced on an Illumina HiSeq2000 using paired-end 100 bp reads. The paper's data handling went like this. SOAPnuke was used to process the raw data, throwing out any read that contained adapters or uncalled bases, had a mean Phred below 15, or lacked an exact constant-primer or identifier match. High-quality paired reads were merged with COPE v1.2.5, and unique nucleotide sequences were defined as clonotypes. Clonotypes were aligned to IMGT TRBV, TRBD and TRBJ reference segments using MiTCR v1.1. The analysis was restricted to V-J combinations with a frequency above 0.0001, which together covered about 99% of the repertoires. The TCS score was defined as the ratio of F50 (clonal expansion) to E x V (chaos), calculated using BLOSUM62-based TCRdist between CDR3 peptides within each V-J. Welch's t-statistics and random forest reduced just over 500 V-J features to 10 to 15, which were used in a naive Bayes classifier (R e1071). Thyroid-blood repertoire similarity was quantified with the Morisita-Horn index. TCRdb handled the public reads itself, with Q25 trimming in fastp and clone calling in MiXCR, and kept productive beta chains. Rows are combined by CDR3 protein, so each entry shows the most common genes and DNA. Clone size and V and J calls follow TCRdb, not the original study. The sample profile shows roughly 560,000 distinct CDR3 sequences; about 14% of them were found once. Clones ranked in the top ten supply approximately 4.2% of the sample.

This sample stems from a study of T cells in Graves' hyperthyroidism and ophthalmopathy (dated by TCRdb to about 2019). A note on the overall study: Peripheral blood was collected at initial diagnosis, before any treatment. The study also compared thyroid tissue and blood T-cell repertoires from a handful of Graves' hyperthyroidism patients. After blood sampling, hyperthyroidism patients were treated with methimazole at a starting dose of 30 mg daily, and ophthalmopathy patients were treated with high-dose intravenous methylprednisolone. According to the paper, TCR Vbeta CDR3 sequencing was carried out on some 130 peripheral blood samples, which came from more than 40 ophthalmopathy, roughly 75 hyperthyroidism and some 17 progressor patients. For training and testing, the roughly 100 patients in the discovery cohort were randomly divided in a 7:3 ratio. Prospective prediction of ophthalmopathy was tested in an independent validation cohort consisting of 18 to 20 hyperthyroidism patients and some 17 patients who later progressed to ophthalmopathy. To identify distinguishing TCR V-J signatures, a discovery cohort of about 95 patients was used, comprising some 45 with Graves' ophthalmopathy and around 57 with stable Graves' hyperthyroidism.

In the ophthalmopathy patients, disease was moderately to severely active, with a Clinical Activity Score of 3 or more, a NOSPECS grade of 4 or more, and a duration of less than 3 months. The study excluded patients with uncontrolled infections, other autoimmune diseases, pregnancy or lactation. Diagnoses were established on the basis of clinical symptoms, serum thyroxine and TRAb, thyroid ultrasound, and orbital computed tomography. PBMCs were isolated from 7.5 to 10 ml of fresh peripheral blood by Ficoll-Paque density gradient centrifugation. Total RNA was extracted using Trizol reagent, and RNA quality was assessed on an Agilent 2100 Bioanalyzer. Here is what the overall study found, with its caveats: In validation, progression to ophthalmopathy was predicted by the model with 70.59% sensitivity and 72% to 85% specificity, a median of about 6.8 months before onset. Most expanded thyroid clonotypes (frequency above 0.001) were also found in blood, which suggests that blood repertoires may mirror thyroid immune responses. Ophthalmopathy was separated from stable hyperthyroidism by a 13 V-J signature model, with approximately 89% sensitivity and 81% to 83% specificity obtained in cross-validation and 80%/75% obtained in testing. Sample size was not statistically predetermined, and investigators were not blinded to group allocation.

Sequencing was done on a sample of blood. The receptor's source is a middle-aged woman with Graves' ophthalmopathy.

CDR3 region: CASSLVAGEPPYEQYF. The nucleotides are TGTGCCAGCAGCTTAGTGGCAGGGGAACCCCCCTACGAGCAGTACTTC. The rearranged chain carries TRBV11-1 and TRBJ2-7; a weak D assignment points to TRBD1 (6 bases agree). Its CDR3 holds 16 amino acids, cysteine through phenylalanine. Solely the CDR3 DNA is kept, with 48 bases framed from the first base. For CDR1 and CDR2, the germline V gene (reference sequence) lists SGHAT and FQDESV. V is clipped by 1 base and J by 2 bases, and the sequence between their germline boundaries is 15 bases long.